The TCR beta chain under discussion was sequenced for a study of T cells in Graves' hyperthyroidism and ophthalmopathy. This clonotype was seen many times. Antigen: not known. Germline V CDR1 and CDR2: SEHNR, FQNEAQ (reference sequence). Trimming removed 3 bases from V and 1 base from J, with 6 bases in between. CDR3 length: 13 amino acids. Template material for amplifying TCR beta CDR3 regions consisted of RNA transcripts. The TCR CDR3 first-round RT-PCR relied on the HTBI primer set. TCRdb re-called the multiplex PCR reads through MiXCR, storing one row per CDR3 protein. The sample carries some 770,000 distinct CDR3 sequences, roughly 15% recorded once. Whole-study findings and limits: Among clonotypes expanded in thyroid above 0.001, most were also found in blood.

The chain joins TRBV7-9 to TRBJ1-1; D uncertain. This TCR derives from a man aged 18-30 years with Graves' hyperthyroidism. Sequencing input: blood. The CDR3 DNA follows: TGTGCCAGCAGCTTCGTCGAGAACACTGAAGCTTTCTTT. It specifies CASSFVENTEAFF.